What follows are 5 T cell receptor beta chains derived from one specimen sequenced in a study of cytomegalovirus exposure and HLA in healthy donors (dated by TCRdb to 2016 to 2017). Receptors were amplified or captured by the immunoSEQ multiplex PCR assay. TCRdb obtained this table from immuneACCESS and retained in-frame rearrangements with V and J assigned. These tables miss some clones; where compared with another copy, unresolved V genes account for less than half of the shortfall, and the remainder is unexplained. In this sample the table shows more than 300,000 clones, roughly 85% of which occur a single time. The ten largest clones capture around 0.8% of the sample. What was sequenced was PBMCs. The source of these receptors is a woman under 30 in good health and CMV-seronegative.

The chain joins TRBV2 to TRBJ2-3, with TRBD1 as a possible D gene (6 bases). This CDR3 has 16 amino acids. V lost 1 base and J lost 1, with 12 bases in between. Germline loops: CDR1 SNHLY, CDR2 FYNNEI. CDR3 nucleotides: TGTGCCAGCAGTGAAGTTTGGACAGTTGGCACAGATACGCAGTATTTT. Translating it yields CASSEVWTVGTDTQYF.

The genes are TRBV4-3 and TRBJ2-6, with 7 positions matching TRBD2. V was clipped by 4 bases and J by 2 bases; unmatched bases: 8. This CDR3 has 17 amino acids. Germline values: CDR1 LGHNA, CDR2 YSLEER. CDR3 sequence: CASSLSGVLAGANVLTF. Here the CDR3 DNA reads TGCGCCAGCAGCCTAAGCGGGGTTCTAGCTGGGGCCAACGTCCTGACTTTC.

This sequence joins TRBV5-1 and TRBJ1-4, with 11 bases fitting TRBD1. CDR3 length: 14 residues. Germline lookup yields CDR1 SGHRS and CDR2 YFSETQ. The V and J ends lost 4 bases and 7 bases, in that order; junction bases with no gene match: 3. CDR3 bases: TGCGCCAGCAGCCCCGGGACAGGGGGTGAAAAACTGTTTTTT. Translating it yields CASSPGTGGEKLFF.

As regards this clone: The same CDR3 arises from other DNA sequences in this sample as well. This chain uses TRBV28 with TRBJ1-3, with 7 positions matching TRBD1. The V segment lost 6 bases and the J segment 4 bases; nucleotides outside the gene matches: 6. The CDR3 spans 14 residues. Per the germline V gene, CDR1 is MDHEN and CDR2 is SYDVKM. The CDR3: CASRRQGLGNTIYF. DNA for the CDR3: TGTGCCAGCAGGCGACAGGGTCTAGGAAACACCATATATTTT.

J is TRBJ2-7 and V is TRBV7-2; 7 nucleotides align to TRBD1. The CDR3 loop spans 16 amino acids. Unmatched junction bases numbered 11, after V lost 4 bases and J lost 2 bases. The germline CDR1 and CDR2 sequences are SGHTA and FQGNSA. The CDR3 reads CASSSEPQGSPYEQYF. The CDR3 DNA follows: TGTGCCAGCAGCTCGGAACCACAGGGGTCACCCTACGAGCAGTACTTC.